This T cell receptor (beta chain) was sequenced during a study of molecular identifiers for immune sequencing clone quantification. The study's findings and limits: Clones above 20 RNA copies contained over 98% of effector molecules but under 1% of naive ones.

Libraries used about 19,000 to 1,000,000 sorted naive CD8 T cells and 10%, 30% or 50% RNA input. Researchers sorted naive CD8 T cells as cells that were CD8+CD4-CCR7+CD45RA+. This clonotype has just one count. Its antigen remains unidentified. Given a much more abundant clone one base away, this may be a read error. Methods described previously, with TCR primers listed, were used for bulk TCR libraries. TCRdb used MiXCR to reprocess the PCR reads, holding one entry per CDR3 protein. The data show over 550,000 distinct CDR3 sequences, less than 30% seen once. Material for sequencing was naive CD8+ T cells from blood, with Jurkat cell RNA spiked in. The subset denotes: FACS-sorted CD8+CD4-CCR7+CD45RA+ naive T cells. The clonotype originates from a human donor in good health. Some libraries in this study had Jurkat cell RNA spiked in.

The CDR3 loop reads CASSPITTRGSYEQYF. For the CDR3, the DNA is TGTGCCAGCAGTCCGATCACTACTAGGGGCTCCTACGAGCAGTACTTC. The V gene is TRBV27, the J gene TRBJ2-7, with D tentatively TRBD1 or TRBD2 (5 bases each). CDR3 length: 16 amino acids. The V gene lost 5 bases and the J gene lost 0 bases, with 17 bases spanning the gap. The germline gives CDR1 MNHEY, CDR2 SMNVEV (reference sequence).